These 16 T cell receptor beta chains were sequenced from one sample in a study of chemoradiotherapy in HPV16-positive cancers. Some clones are missing from TCRdb's copy, which holds only in-frame ones; the method was immunoSEQ multiplex PCR. The sample consists of 2,500 to 3,500 clones, 77% of them appearing once. Sequenced material: tumor tissue, taken from a patient who underwent chemoradiotherapy. The receptors here all came from a human donor with HPV-associated anogenital cancer.

This chain connects TRBV28 to TRBJ2-7; 9 positions match TRBD1. Germline trimming cut 7 bases from V and 3 bases from J; bases unmatched to any gene: 7. The CDR3 runs 14 residues. The germline CDR1 and CDR2 sequences are MDHEN and SYDVKM. The CDR3 sequence: CASIPGTGFYEQYF. CDR3 DNA: TGTGCCAGCATTCCCGGGACAGGGTTCTACGAGCAGTACTTC.

In this sample, this clone turned up a few times. The chain has TRBV27 and TRBJ2-7; 9 nucleotides align to TRBD2. J lost 6 bases, V lost 5 bases, and 14 bases had no gene match. Germline loops: CDR1 MNHEY, CDR2 SMNVEV (reference sequence). The CDR3 spans 16 residues. The CDR3 protein is CASSQQGGGGAGEQYF. The DNA of the CDR3 is TGTGCCAGCAGTCAGCAAGGAGGCGGGGGGGCCGGCGAGCAGTACTTC.

This clone was seen once. The chain employs TRBV30 and TRBJ2-3; D is unresolved. The CDR3 is 13 residues long. Trimming left V 4 bases short and J 0 bases short, with 8 bases between. Germline V gene lookup returns CDR1 GTSNPN and CDR2 SVGIG (reference sequence). The CDR3 spells CAWTVGSTDTQYF. In DNA form, the CDR3 reads TGTGCCTGGACGGTAGGCAGCACAGATACGCAGTATTTT.

V and J are TRBV7-3 and TRBJ2-1; TRBD2 matches at 10 bases. The CDR3 runs to 15 residues. Trimming removed 4 bases from V and 5 bases from J; junction bases left unmatched: 5. Germline-derived CDR1 and CDR2 are SGHTA and FQGTGA. Here the CDR3 reads CASSSIAGGNNEQFF. CDR3 DNA: TGTGCCAGCAGCTCTATAGCGGGAGGTAACAATGAGCAGTTCTTC.

The CDR3 protein is CASSYDWGYEQYF. For the CDR3, the DNA is TGTGCCAGCAGTTATGACTGGGGTTACGAGCAGTACTTC. This chain joins TRBV6-5 and TRBJ2-7; no firm D call. The CDR3 consists of 13 residues. Germline values: CDR1 MNHEY, CDR2 SVGAGI. V was trimmed by 3 bases and J by 4 bases, leaving 10 bases between them.

The chain has TRBV6-6 and TRBJ2-5; 8 nucleotides line up with TRBD2. The CDR3 has 13 residues. J was trimmed by 5 bases and V by 8 bases; bases with no gene match: 7. Germline-derived CDR1 and CDR2 are MNHNY and SVGAGI (reference sequence). The CDR3 DNA reads TGTGCCAGCTTTCGGGGGGGCGTTGAGACCCAGTACTTC. Translated, it gives CASFRGGVETQYF.

This chain uses TRBV6-4 with TRBJ2-1, with D tentatively TRBD2 (6 bases). This CDR3 region has 15 residues. Between the trimmed V and J ends, which lost 6 bases and 0 bases, there was a span of 12 bases. Germline CDR1 is MRHNA and CDR2 is SNTAGT. CDR3 in DNA: TGTGCCAGCAGCTTAGCGGCAAGCTCCTACAATGAGCAGTTCTTC. It yields the protein CASSLAASSYNEQFF.

The genes are TRBV6-5 and TRBJ1-1; no definite D call. Per germline, CDR1 MNHEY and CDR2 SVGAGI. The CDR3 extends over 14 amino acids. Trimming removed 5 bases at V and 1 base at J, with 11 bases between. CDR3 coding DNA: TGTGCCAGCAGTGGTAGGACGGGGAACACTGAAGCTTTCTTT. This gives the protein CASSGRTGNTEAFF.

This rearrangement joins TRBV7-2 to TRBJ2-4; 7 bases map to TRBD2. Germline V gives CDR1 SGHTA, CDR2 FQGNSA. Losses at the gene ends were 4 bases for V and 7 bases for J; bases not matched to a gene: 10. The CDR3 consists of 15 residues. The DNA for the CDR3 is TGTGCCAGCAGCTCTTATTACCAGGGAGGGAACATTCAGTACTTC. This gives the protein CASSSYYQGGNIQYF.

This clone occurred once. The chain employs TRBV7-2 and TRBJ2-7, with D unclear. CDR3 length: 13 amino acids. Germline values: CDR1 SGHTA, CDR2 FQGNSA. The V end lost 5 bases, the J end lost 0 bases, and 8 bases lay between the germline ends. This CDR3 reads CASSPFLSYEQYF. Here the CDR3 DNA reads TGTGCCAGCAGCCCATTCCTCTCCTACGAGCAGTACTTC.

The chain links TRBV7-9 to TRBJ1-5, with D tentatively TRBD1 (5 bases). Germline CDR1 is SEHNR and CDR2 is FQNEAQ (reference sequence). V lost 1 base to trimming and J lost 2 bases, with 9 bases between them. The CDR3 covers 15 residues. The CDR3 DNA is TGTGCCAGCAGCTTAGACACAGGAGGCAATCAGCCCCAGCATTTT. Protein sequence: CASSLDTGGNQPQHF.

J is TRBJ1-1 and V is TRBV27, with TRBD1 matching over 8 bases. Germline V gives CDR1 MNHEY, CDR2 SMNVEV (reference sequence). CDR3 length equals 15 residues. J gave up 4 bases and V 5 bases, and 9 bases lay outside the gene matches. CDR3 region: CASSPYTGGGTEAFF. CDR3 DNA: TGTGCCAGCAGTCCCTATACAGGGGGAGGCACTGAAGCTTTCTTT.

In this sample, this clone turned up a few times. J is TRBJ1-5 and V is TRBV19; D remains unclear. The V gene's germline CDR1 is LNHDA and CDR2 SQIVND (reference sequence). The CDR3 sequence is 15 residues long. V was clipped by 3 bases and J by 2 bases, with 11 bases between them. The CDR3 DNA follows: TGTGCCAGTAGTATCGGGTTTCGCGGCAATCAGCCCCAGCATTTT. This gives the protein CASSIGFRGNQPQHF.

The V gene is TRBV7-9, the J gene TRBJ1-1; TRBD1 matches at 8 bases. Trimming cost V 5 bases and J 4 bases; bases outside gene matches: 6. Germline V CDR1 and CDR2: SEHNR, FQNEAQ (reference sequence). The CDR3 contains 14 residues. DNA of the CDR3: TGTGCCAGCAGCCTCCAGGGGGCGGGCACTGAAGCTTTCTTT. Amino acid sequence: CASSLQGAGTEAFF.

The chain joins TRBV6-6 to TRBJ1-4, with 7 bases identical to TRBD1. The CDR3 covers 14 residues. V lost 4 bases and J lost 3; bases outside the gene matches: 2. CDR1 is MNHNY, CDR2 SVGAGI, per germline (reference sequence). CDR3 amino acids: CASSFQGANEKLFF. Written as DNA, the CDR3 is TGTGCCAGCAGTTTTCAGGGGGCTAATGAAAAACTGTTTTTT.

In this sample, this clone turned up a few times. The CDR3 protein is CAWSKTPNTEAFF. As DNA, the CDR3 is TGTGCCTGGAGCAAGACCCCAAACACTGAAGCTTTCTTT. The chain couples TRBV30 to TRBJ1-1; D remains ambiguous. Deletions cut 3 bases from V and 2 bases from J, with 10 bases between. The CDR3 runs to 13 residues. CDR1 and CDR2 from the germline V gene are GTSNPN and SVGIG (reference sequence).